Following are 13 T cell receptor beta chains from one sample sequenced in a study of cytomegalovirus exposure and HLA in healthy donors. Clones were read by immunoSEQ multiplex PCR, and TCRdb kept only the in-frame ones, dropping some. The sample yields some 98,000 clones, about 90% seen once. Sample: PBMCs. The source of these receptors is a young man in good health and CMV-seropositive.

The chain employs TRBV4-2 and TRBJ2-1; no clear D. The CDR3 has 14 residues. In germline, CDR1 is LGHNA, CDR2 YNFKEQ. V was pared by 1 base and J by 10 bases, with 14 bases between. In DNA, the CDR3 is TGTGCCAGCAGCCAAGGTTCAGGAACCCTGGAGCAGTTCTTC. This sequence encodes CASSQGSGTLEQFF.

V gene TRBV6-1 combines with J gene TRBJ2-3; possibly TRBD1 for D (5 bases). CDR3 length equals 12 residues. The V and J ends lost 8 bases and 3 bases respectively, with 9 bases between them. Germline loops: CDR1 MNHNS, CDR2 SASEGT. CDR3: CASGAATDTQYF. The DNA of the CDR3 is TGTGCCAGCGGGGCGGCAACAGATACGCAGTATTTT.

V gene TRBV19 combines with J gene TRBJ2-5; 12 bases agree with TRBD2. V shed 4 bases and J 2 bases; nucleotides not matched to a gene: 8. CDR3 length equals 17 residues. Germline V gives CDR1 LNHDA, CDR2 SQIVND (reference sequence). DNA of the CDR3: TGTGCCAGTAGTAGCCGACTAGCGGGGGAGAAGCAAGAGACCCAGTACTTC. Translation: CASSSRLAGEKQETQYF.

This clone turned up a few times. The chain employs TRBV6-5 and TRBJ2-7; TRBD1 aligns across 9 bases. This CDR3 has 13 residues. Trimming at V came to 6 bases and at J to 6 bases, leaving 6 bases not matched to a gene. Germline assignment: CDR1 MNHEY and CDR2 SVGAGI. The DNA of the CDR3 is TGTGCCAGCAGAGAGGACAGGGGTAGCGAGCAGTACTTC. Translation gives CASREDRGSEQYF.

V and J are TRBV6-5 and TRBJ2-1, with 11 bases fitting TRBD2. J lost 2 bases, V lost 4 bases, and 1 base had no gene match. CDR1 MNHEY and CDR2 SVGAGI come from the germline V gene. The CDR3 has 15 residues. The CDR3 DNA follows: TGTGCCAGCAGTTTAGCGGGAGGGCCCTACAATGAGCAGTTCTTC. This encodes CASSLAGGPYNEQFF.

The chain couples TRBV6-5 to TRBJ1-1; D is possibly TRBD1 (6 bases). The CDR3 has 13 residues. CDR1 MNHEY and CDR2 SVGAGI come from the germline V gene. Between the trimmed V and J ends, which lost 10 bases and 5 bases, there was a span of 17 bases. CDR3 sequence reads: CATDPGQWTEAFF. The DNA of the CDR3 is TGTGCCACAGACCCGGGACAATGGACTGAAGCTTTCTTT.

This chain links TRBV19 with TRBJ2-7; 7 bases line up with TRBD2. The length of the CDR3 is 14 residues. CDR1 is LNHDA, CDR2 SQIVND, per germline (reference sequence). V lost 4 bases to trimming and J lost 0 bases; unmatched junction nucleotides: 3. The CDR3 DNA reads TGTGCCAGTAGTACCAGCGGGATCTCCTACGAGCAGTACTTC. Translated: CASSTSGISYEQYF.

The V call is TRBV29-1, the J call TRBJ1-5; 9 bases are shared with TRBD1. The CDR3 consists of 16 residues. Germline V gives CDR1 SQVTM, CDR2 ANQGSEA. The V segment lost 6 bases and the J segment 2 bases; nucleotides outside the gene matches: 11. The CDR3: CSVYDSGQGGNQPQHF. CDR3 sequence (DNA): TGCAGCGTCTACGATTCGGGACAGGGTGGCAATCAGCCCCAGCATTTT.

The J gene is TRBJ2-1, the V gene TRBV29-1, with TRBD1 matching 8 bases. Trimming took 6 bases from V and 9 from J; bases not matched to a gene: 13. CDR1 SQVTM and CDR2 ANQGSEA come from the germline V gene. This CDR3 is built from 14 residues. CDR3 region: CSVRAQTGAIEQFF. The CDR3 bases are TGCAGCGTCCGCGCCCAGACAGGGGCTATTGAGCAGTTCTTC.

The chain links TRBV4-2 to TRBJ2-3; the match to TRBD1 covers 10 bases. This CDR3 is built from 16 residues. J gave up 6 bases and V 1 base, and 7 bases lay outside the gene matches. Germline V gene lookup returns CDR1 LGHNA and CDR2 YNFKEQ. The CDR3 coding sequence is TGTGCCAGCAGCCAAGGGACAGGGGGATACTTTGATACGCAGTATTTT. As protein: CASSQGTGGYFDTQYF.

This chain uses TRBV5-6 with TRBJ2-1; D is possibly TRBD1 (6 bases). This CDR3 region has 15 residues. CDR1 and CDR2 (germline): SGHDT, YYEEEE. Trimming left V 2 bases short and J 4 bases short, with 13 bases between. This chain's CDR3 is CASSFPGHEYNEQFF. DNA for the CDR3: TGTGCCAGCAGCTTCCCGGGACACGAATACAATGAGCAGTTCTTC.

A single count supports this clone. V is TRBV2 and J is TRBJ2-6; 12 bases fit TRBD1. Unmatched junction bases numbered 6, after V lost 4 bases and J lost 2 bases. The CDR3 spans 18 residues. Germline V gene lookup returns CDR1 SNHLY and CDR2 FYNNEI. The CDR3 is CASSVRDRGPAGANVLTF. The CDR3 nucleotides read TGTGCCAGCAGTGTTAGGGACAGGGGGCCGGCTGGGGCCAACGTCCTGACTTTC.

V and J are TRBV4-2 and TRBJ2-2, with 12 bases that match TRBD2. The germline gives CDR1 LGHNA, CDR2 YNFKEQ. CDR3 length: 17 residues. Losses at the gene ends were 0 bases for V and 6 bases for J; bases not matched to a gene: 5. This CDR3 reads CASSQDASGRAPGELFF. The CDR3 coding sequence is TGTGCCAGCAGCCAAGATGCTAGCGGGAGGGCCCCCGGGGAGCTGTTTTTT.